Listed below are T cell receptor beta chains from one sample, sequenced in a study of shared clonotypes between healthy human individuals. Data came from immunoSEQ multiplex PCR; TCRdb stores just in-frame clones and leaves some out. This sample has 1.4 million or so clones, with approximately 98.5% found just once. The source material was naive CD4+ T cells sorted from blood. All receptors derive from a man aged 30 to 39 in good health. CDR3s include the opening cysteine and the closing phenylalanine or tryptophan. Fields, in order: D gene, J gene, V gene, clone size, CDR3 protein, CDR3 DNA. The D gene is left open where the match is weak. Size values are once, few and many counts, or a class for expanded clones, and some rows have none.

>NA|TRBJ1-4|TRBV5-4|NA
CASSLRGDAPPEKLFF
TGTGCCAGCAGCTTGCGTGGGGACGCCCCGCCTGAAAAACTGTTTTTT
>NA|TRBJ2-3|TRBV6-5|NA
CASSYGQRTDTQYF
TGTGCCAGCAGTTACGGACAACGCACAGATACGCAGTATTTT
>NA|TRBJ2-6|TRBV5-6|NA
CASSFVGRKSGANVLTF
TGTGCCAGCAGCTTCGTGGGCAGAAAGTCTGGGGCCAACGTCCTGACTTTC
>NA|TRBJ1-5|TRBV6-5|NA
CASSIQVYQPQHF
TGTGCCAGCAGTATTCAGGTCTATCAGCCCCAGCATTTT
>NA|TRBJ2-1|TRBV9|once
CASSVSTSSYNEQFF
TGTGCCAGCAGCGTTTCTACTAGCTCCTACAATGAGCAGTTCTTC
>TRBD1|TRBJ2-7|TRBV5-1|NA
CASSPPRQGAYEQYF
TGCGCCAGCAGCCCTCCCCGACAGGGGGCTTACGAGCAGTACTTC
>TRBD2|TRBJ2-3|TRBV6-5|NA
CASRGLAGGTDTQYF
TGTGCCAGCAGGGGACTAGCGGGAGGCACAGATACGCAGTATTTT
>TRBD2|TRBJ2-5|TRBV5-6|NA
CASSLISGRAQETQYF
TGTGCCAGCAGCTTAATCTCGGGGAGGGCCCAAGAGACCCAGTACTTC
>NA|TRBJ2-2|TRBV18|NA
CASSSEARNTGELFF
TGTGCCAGCTCGTCCGAAGCCAGGAACACCGGGGAGCTGTTTTTT
>TRBD2|TRBJ2-1|TRBV18|NA
CASSYKRDNNEQFF
TGTGCCAGCTCATACAAGCGGGATAACAATGAGCAGTTCTTC
>NA|TRBJ2-1|TRBV4-2|NA
CASSQEGADNEQFF
TGTGCCAGCAGCCAAGAGGGAGCCGACAATGAGCAGTTCTTC
>NA|TRBJ1-2|TRBV6-1|NA
CASSEALSVSGYTF
TGTGCCAGCAGTGAAGCTTTATCAGTGTCTGGCTACACCTTC
>TRBD1|TRBJ1-5|TRBV27|NA
CASSPGAGGQPQHF
TGTGCCAGCAGCCCCGGGGCAGGGGGTCAGCCCCAGCATTTT
>NA|TRBJ2-7|TRBV7-2|NA
CASSYRLGSVWNPYEQYF
TGTGCCAGCAGCTACCGCTTAGGAAGCGTTTGGAATCCCTACGAGCAGTACTTC
>TRBD2|TRBJ2-2|TRBV19|NA
CASREGGLVRGAGELFF
TGTGCCAGTAGGGAGGGAGGGCTCGTTCGGGGCGCCGGGGAGCTGTTTTTT
>TRBD1|TRBJ1-4|TRBV2|NA
CASRQGERKLFF
TGTGCCAGTCGACAGGGAGAACGAAAACTGTTTTTT
>NA|TRBJ2-3|TRBV11-2|NA
CASTLDSRGTDTQYF
TGTGCCAGCACCCTAGACTCTCGAGGCACAGATACGCAGTATTTT
>TRBD1|TRBJ2-7|TRBV5-5|NA
CASSRQGATSYEQYF
TGTGCCAGCAGCCGTCAGGGGGCCACAAGCTACGAGCAGTACTTC
>TRBD2|TRBJ2-1|TRBV10-1|NA
CASSVSGSGEQFF
TGCGCCAGCAGTGTTAGCGGGAGCGGTGAGCAGTTCTTC
>NA|TRBJ1-1|TRBV7-9|NA
CASSFSENTEAFF
TGTGCCAGCAGCTTCTCAGAGAACACTGAAGCTTTCTTT
>TRBD2|TRBJ2-7|TRBV9|NA
CASSPHRGTSGRFPAYEQYF
TGTGCCAGCAGCCCGCATCGAGGGACTAGCGGGAGGTTCCCCGCCTACGAGCAGTACTTC
>NA|TRBJ2-3|TRBV6-1|NA
CASSTTGLGSATQYF
TGTGCCAGCAGTACCACAGGGTTGGGTTCGGCTACGCAGTATTTT
>NA|TRBJ2-1|TRBV7-9|NA
CASSPRWLRSYNEQFF
TGTGCCAGCAGCCCGCGGTGGCTACGTTCCTACAATGAGCAGTTCTTC
>NA|TRBJ2-1|TRBV10-3|NA
CAISESRGYNEQFF
TGTGCCATCAGTGAGTCGAGGGGTTACAATGAGCAGTTCTTC
>NA|TRBJ2-7|TRBV2|NA
CASSGTGDYEQYF
TGTGCCAGCAGTGGCACAGGAGACTACGAGCAGTACTTC
>NA|TRBJ2-7|TRBV11-3|NA
CASSSLQGNEQYF
TGTGCCAGCAGCTCGCTACAGGGCAACGAGCAGTACTTC
>TRBD1|TRBJ1-2|TRBV6-7|NA
CASSYSRDRESGGYGYTF
TGTGCCAGCAGTTACTCGAGAGACAGGGAGTCTGGTGGGTATGGCTACACCTTC
>TRBD2|TRBJ2-7|TRBV10-2|NA
CASSAGTYEQYF
TGCGCCAGTTCAGCGGGAACCTACGAGCAGTACTTC
>NA|TRBJ1-1|TRBV5-6|NA
CASSPGSSTVLTEAFF
TGTGCCAGCAGCCCTGGAAGTTCGACAGTACTCACTGAAGCTTTCTTT
>NA|TRBJ1-2|TRBV18|NA
CASSPPVVGYGYTF
TGTGCCAGCTCACCACCGGTGGTTGGCTATGGCTACACCTTC